Listed below are T cell receptor beta chains from one sample, sequenced in a study of cytomegalovirus exposure and HLA in healthy donors. Assay used: immunoSEQ multiplex PCR; TCRdb lists only in-frame clones, some missing. The sample gives fewer than 180,000 clones, 60% to 85% of which show up once; just under 6.5% is in the top ten. Sample: PBMCs. The receptors stem from a man aged 50-59 years in good health and CMV-seropositive. Both conserved end residues are part of each CDR3. Fields, in order: D gene, V gene, J gene, clone size, CDR3 DNA, CDR3 protein. A D gene is named only where the DNA matches it firmly. Clone sizes are given selectively: once, few, many, or a class where the clone is expanded.

d_gene: .; v_gene: TRBV9; j_gene: TRBJ2-7; abundance: once; CDR3nt: TGTGCCAGCAGCCGGGGACAAACCTACGAGCAGTACTTC; CDR3aa: CASSRGQTYEQYF
d_gene: TRBD2; v_gene: TRBV30; j_gene: TRBJ2-1; abundance: .; CDR3nt: TGTGCCGGGTCTAGCGGAGTATACAATGAGCAGTTCTTC; CDR3aa: CAGSSGVYNEQFF
d_gene: .; v_gene: TRBV7-9; j_gene: TRBJ2-7; abundance: .; CDR3nt: TGTGCCAGCAGGGACTCACTCTACGAGCAGTACTTC; CDR3aa: CASRDSLYEQYF
d_gene: TRBD1; v_gene: TRBV7-9; j_gene: TRBJ2-1; abundance: .; CDR3nt: TGTGCCAGCAGCTTATCAGGGGGCCTATACAATGAGCAGTTCTTC; CDR3aa: CASSLSGGLYNEQFF
d_gene: .; v_gene: TRBV12-5; j_gene: TRBJ2-5; abundance: .; CDR3nt: TGTGCTAGTGGTTTAAGCAACAGGCTCCAGGAGACCCAGTACTTC; CDR3aa: CASGLSNRLQETQYF
d_gene: .; v_gene: TRBV25-1; j_gene: TRBJ1-4; abundance: .; CDR3nt: TGTGCCAGCAGTGAATCCGGAACTAATGAAAAACTGTTTTTT; CDR3aa: CASSESGTNEKLFF
d_gene: TRBD1; v_gene: TRBV5-1; j_gene: TRBJ1-1; abundance: .; CDR3nt: TGCGCCAGCAGCCAGGACAGGGCGGGCACTGAAGCTTTCTTT; CDR3aa: CASSQDRAGTEAFF
d_gene: TRBD1; v_gene: TRBV19; j_gene: TRBJ1-5; abundance: .; CDR3nt: TGTGCCAGTAGACAGGGGGAGTTAGGGAATCAGCCCCAGCATTTT; CDR3aa: CASRQGELGNQPQHF
d_gene: .; v_gene: TRBV7-9; j_gene: TRBJ2-1; abundance: .; CDR3nt: TGTGCCACGGGGTCAAGCTCCTACAATGAGCAGTTCTTC; CDR3aa: CATGSSSYNEQFF
d_gene: .; v_gene: TRBV7-9; j_gene: TRBJ2-7; abundance: .; CDR3nt: TGTGCCAGCAGCTTATGGGACACTCGCCTTTTCTACGAGCAGTACTTC; CDR3aa: CASSLWDTRLFYEQYF
d_gene: .; v_gene: TRBV28; j_gene: TRBJ2-7; abundance: once; CDR3nt: TGTGCCAGCAGGGAGGGCCCAGGGTATAAGGAGCAGTACTTC; CDR3aa: CASREGPGYKEQYF
d_gene: TRBD2; v_gene: TRBV4-1; j_gene: TRBJ2-1; abundance: .; CDR3nt: TGCGCCAGCAGCCAAGGACCCGCTAGCGGGAGGGCCGGGGAGGGTTACAATGAGCAGTTCTTC; CDR3aa: CASSQGPASGRAGEGYNEQFF
d_gene: TRBD2; v_gene: TRBV5-1; j_gene: TRBJ2-1; abundance: few; CDR3nt: TGCGCCAGCAGCTTGGTTCCTAGCGGGACTTACAATGAGCAGTTCTTC; CDR3aa: CASSLVPSGTYNEQFF
d_gene: TRBD2; v_gene: TRBV6-1; j_gene: TRBJ2-5; abundance: .; CDR3nt: TGTGCCAGCAAGCCAGCGGGAGGAGAGACCCAGTACTTC; CDR3aa: CASKPAGGETQYF
d_gene: .; v_gene: TRBV5-6; j_gene: TRBJ2-5; abundance: .; CDR3nt: TGTGCCAGCAGCTTGGACTCAGGGGTTCGGGAGACCCAGTACTTC; CDR3aa: CASSLDSGVRETQYF
d_gene: TRBD1; v_gene: TRBV25-1; j_gene: TRBJ2-1; abundance: few; CDR3nt: TGTGCCAGCAGTGCAATCCACAGGGGAGCGAATGAGCAGTTCTTC; CDR3aa: CASSAIHRGANEQFF
d_gene: TRBD1; v_gene: TRBV5-4; j_gene: TRBJ1-3; abundance: .; CDR3nt: TGTGCCAGCAGCTCGGACAGGGATGGAAACACCATATATTTT; CDR3aa: CASSSDRDGNTIYF
d_gene: .; v_gene: TRBV5-1; j_gene: TRBJ2-7; abundance: .; CDR3nt: TGCGCCAGCAGCTTGGCGCCAGGGCCTTGGGAGCAGTACTTC; CDR3aa: CASSLAPGPWEQYF
d_gene: .; v_gene: TRBV2; j_gene: TRBJ2-7; abundance: .; CDR3nt: TGTGCCAGCAAGGGGGAAGCCTACGAGCAGTACTTC; CDR3aa: CASKGEAYEQYF
d_gene: TRBD1; v_gene: TRBV7-9; j_gene: TRBJ2-7; abundance: .; CDR3nt: TGTTCCAGCAGCCCCCGGGACAGCCTCTACGAGCAGTACTTC; CDR3aa: CSSSPRDSLYEQYF
d_gene: .; v_gene: TRBV19; j_gene: TRBJ1-2; abundance: once; CDR3nt: TGTGCCAGTAGTTCGTACGGGAACTATGGCTACACCTTC; CDR3aa: CASSSYGNYGYTF
d_gene: .; v_gene: TRBV27; j_gene: TRBJ2-5; abundance: .; CDR3nt: TGTGCCAGCAGTCCTACGACAGTTCCAGAGACCCAGTACTTC; CDR3aa: CASSPTTVPETQYF
d_gene: .; v_gene: TRBV19; j_gene: TRBJ1-2; abundance: .; CDR3nt: TGTGCCAGTAGTCCAAATCTCGGAGGGTACTATGGCTACACCTTC; CDR3aa: CASSPNLGGYYGYTF
d_gene: .; v_gene: TRBV20-1; j_gene: TRBJ2-7; abundance: .; CDR3nt: TGCAGCGGTACAGGTTCCTACGAGCAGTACTTC; CDR3aa: CSGTGSYEQYF
d_gene: TRBD1; v_gene: TRBV6-5; j_gene: TRBJ1-5; abundance: .; CDR3nt: TGTGCCAGCAGCCTACAGGGGATCAATCAGCCCCAGCATTTT; CDR3aa: CASSLQGINQPQHF
d_gene: TRBD2; v_gene: TRBV30; j_gene: TRBJ2-7; abundance: .; CDR3nt: TGTGCCTGGAGTGTGACTAGCGGGTACGAGCAGTACTTC; CDR3aa: CAWSVTSGYEQYF
d_gene: TRBD1; v_gene: TRBV19; j_gene: TRBJ2-7; abundance: .; CDR3nt: TGTGCCAGTAGTACAGGACAGGGGGCTTACGAGCAGTACTTC; CDR3aa: CASSTGQGAYEQYF
d_gene: TRBD2; v_gene: TRBV5-1; j_gene: TRBJ2-7; abundance: once; CDR3nt: TGCGCCAGCAGCCGATTTAGCGGGACTCGCGACGAGCAGTACTTC; CDR3aa: CASSRFSGTRDEQYF
d_gene: TRBD1; v_gene: TRBV25-1; j_gene: TRBJ2-2; abundance: .; CDR3nt: TGTGCCAGCAGTGGCCAGCGACAGGGGACCGGGGAGCTGTTTTTT; CDR3aa: CASSGQRQGTGELFF
d_gene: TRBD2; v_gene: TRBV5-4; j_gene: TRBJ2-5; abundance: once; CDR3nt: TGTGCCAGCAGCCTGGGACTAGCGGGAGAGACCCAGTACTTC; CDR3aa: CASSLGLAGETQYF
d_gene: TRBD2; v_gene: TRBV7-2; j_gene: TRBJ2-1; abundance: few; CDR3nt: TGTGCCAGCAGCTTAAGCGGGAGGACATATGAGCAGTTCTTC; CDR3aa: CASSLSGRTYEQFF
d_gene: TRBD2; v_gene: TRBV4-1; j_gene: TRBJ2-3; abundance: .; CDR3nt: TGCGCCAGCAGCTTGGGGGGGGCTAGCGGGGGCTATACGCAGTATTTT; CDR3aa: CASSLGGASGGYTQYF
d_gene: TRBD1; v_gene: TRBV7-8; j_gene: TRBJ2-7; abundance: .; CDR3nt: TGTGCCAGTTCGTTCAGGGGGCGAAACTACGAGCAGTACTTC; CDR3aa: CASSFRGRNYEQYF
d_gene: .; v_gene: TRBV27; j_gene: TRBJ1-5; abundance: .; CDR3nt: TGTGCCAGCAGTTTCCGGATGGCAGCCCCGGGTGATCAGCCCCAGCATTTT; CDR3aa: CASSFRMAAPGDQPQHF
d_gene: TRBD2; v_gene: TRBV5-1; j_gene: TRBJ2-5; abundance: .; CDR3nt: TGCGCCAGCAGCTTGGAAAGACTAGCGGGAGGGCAAGAGACCCAGTACTTC; CDR3aa: CASSLERLAGGQETQYF
d_gene: .; v_gene: TRBV28; j_gene: TRBJ1-1; abundance: .; CDR3nt: TGTGCCAGCAGCCCGACACTGAACACTGAAGCTTTCTTT; CDR3aa: CASSPTLNTEAFF
d_gene: .; v_gene: TRBV7-9; j_gene: TRBJ1-1; abundance: .; CDR3nt: TGTGCCAGCAGCTTAGGGAGACCTGAAGCTTTCTTT; CDR3aa: CASSLGRPEAFF
d_gene: .; v_gene: TRBV4-1; j_gene: TRBJ1-6; abundance: .; CDR3nt: TGCGCCAGCAGCCAAGTCAATTTAGGGGTTACCCCCCTCCACTTT; CDR3aa: CASSQVNLGVTPLHF
d_gene: TRBD1; v_gene: TRBV6-5; j_gene: TRBJ1-5; abundance: few; CDR3nt: TGTGCCAGCAGTACCACCACAGGGGGGCAGCCCCAGCATTTT; CDR3aa: CASSTTTGGQPQHF
d_gene: .; v_gene: TRBV2; j_gene: TRBJ2-2; abundance: .; CDR3nt: TGTGCCAGCAGTGGGGAACAGGGCGGGGAGCTGTTTTTT; CDR3aa: CASSGEQGGELFF
d_gene: TRBD2; v_gene: TRBV11-2; j_gene: TRBJ2-4; abundance: .; CDR3nt: TGTGCCAGCAGCCCTCGGTCGGGGGGGTCGACCAAAAACATTCAGTACTTC; CDR3aa: CASSPRSGGSTKNIQYF
d_gene: TRBD1; v_gene: TRBV5-1; j_gene: TRBJ2-7; abundance: .; CDR3nt: TGCGCCAGCAGCTTGCACAGGGGACCCTACGAGCAGTACTTC; CDR3aa: CASSLHRGPYEQYF
d_gene: .; v_gene: TRBV7-8; j_gene: TRBJ1-2; abundance: .; CDR3nt: TGTGCCAGCAGCTTAGCATTGCCGGGAGGGTATGGCTACACCTTC; CDR3aa: CASSLALPGGYGYTF
d_gene: .; v_gene: TRBV7-3; j_gene: TRBJ1-1; abundance: .; CDR3nt: TGTGCCAGCAGCTTAACTGGGGGAGGTTTGTACACTGAAGCTTTCTTT; CDR3aa: CASSLTGGGLYTEAFF
d_gene: .; v_gene: TRBV5-1; j_gene: TRBJ1-1; abundance: .; CDR3nt: TGCGCCAGCAGCCCCCAGGGGTTGCAGGGGGAAGCTTTCTTT; CDR3aa: CASSPQGLQGEAFF
d_gene: .; v_gene: TRBV7-8; j_gene: TRBJ1-6; abundance: .; CDR3nt: TGTGCCAGCAGCGACGGGAGTCATTCACCCCTCCACTTT; CDR3aa: CASSDGSHSPLHF
d_gene: TRBD1; v_gene: TRBV5-1; j_gene: TRBJ1-2; abundance: .; CDR3nt: TGCGCCAGCAGCCTGGGACAGATTGTTAACTATGGCTACACCTTC; CDR3aa: CASSLGQIVNYGYTF
d_gene: .; v_gene: TRBV29-1; j_gene: TRBJ2-5; abundance: .; CDR3nt: TGCAGCGTTGGTCAGGTTCAAGAGACCCAGTACTTC; CDR3aa: CSVGQVQETQYF
d_gene: TRBD2; v_gene: TRBV9; j_gene: TRBJ2-2; abundance: few; CDR3nt: TGTGCCAGCAGCGCTGGGACTAGCGGGAACACCGGGGAGCTGTTTTTT; CDR3aa: CASSAGTSGNTGELFF
d_gene: .; v_gene: TRBV5-1; j_gene: TRBJ1-1; abundance: few; CDR3nt: TGCGCCAGCAGCAGCGGACGGGATAACACTGAAGCTTTCTTT; CDR3aa: CASSSGRDNTEAFF
d_gene: .; v_gene: TRBV6-5; j_gene: TRBJ2-2; abundance: .; CDR3nt: TGTGCCAGCAGTAGGGAGGGGGAGCTGTTTTTT; CDR3aa: CASSREGELFF
d_gene: TRBD1; v_gene: TRBV7-9; j_gene: TRBJ1-2; abundance: .; CDR3nt: TGTGCCAGCAGCAGACAGGGGGTTGATGGCTACACCTTC; CDR3aa: CASSRQGVDGYTF
d_gene: TRBD1; v_gene: TRBV6-6; j_gene: TRBJ2-7; abundance: .; CDR3nt: TGTGCCAGCAGTTATTCCGGGACAGGGGACGAGCAGTACTTC; CDR3aa: CASSYSGTGDEQYF
d_gene: TRBD1; v_gene: TRBV6-1; j_gene: TRBJ1-6; abundance: .; CDR3nt: TGTGCCAGCAGTGCCCGACAGGGGGGTGGCTCCTATAATTCACCCCTCCACTTT; CDR3aa: CASSARQGGGSYNSPLHF
d_gene: .; v_gene: TRBV28; j_gene: TRBJ1-2; abundance: .; CDR3nt: TGTGCCAGCAGTTTATATCAGGGGACGGGAGGCTACACCTTC; CDR3aa: CASSLYQGTGGYTF
d_gene: .; v_gene: TRBV5-1; j_gene: TRBJ1-1; abundance: .; CDR3nt: TGCGCCAGCAGCTTGGGCCCTAAGGAAGCTTTCTTT; CDR3aa: CASSLGPKEAFF
d_gene: TRBD1; v_gene: TRBV5-1; j_gene: TRBJ1-6; abundance: .; CDR3nt: TGCGCCAGCAGCTTAACCGGGACAGGCAATTCACCCCTCCACTTT; CDR3aa: CASSLTGTGNSPLHF